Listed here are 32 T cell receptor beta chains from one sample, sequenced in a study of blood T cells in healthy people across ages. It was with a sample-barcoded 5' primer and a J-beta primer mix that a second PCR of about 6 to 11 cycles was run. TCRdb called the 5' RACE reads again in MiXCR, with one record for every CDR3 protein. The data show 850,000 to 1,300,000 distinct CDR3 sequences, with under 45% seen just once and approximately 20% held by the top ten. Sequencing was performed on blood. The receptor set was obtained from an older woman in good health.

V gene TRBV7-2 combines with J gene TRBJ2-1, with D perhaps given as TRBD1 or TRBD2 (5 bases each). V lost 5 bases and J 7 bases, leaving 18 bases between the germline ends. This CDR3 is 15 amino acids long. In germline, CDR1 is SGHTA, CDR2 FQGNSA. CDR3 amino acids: CASSPMIPGQNEQFF. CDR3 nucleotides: TGTGCCAGCAGCCCAATGATCCCGGGGCAAAATGAGCAGTTCTTC. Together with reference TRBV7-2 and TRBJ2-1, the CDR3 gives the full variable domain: GAGVSQSPSNKVTEKGKDVELRCDPISGHTALYWYRQSLGQGLEFLIYFQGNSAPDKSGLPSDRFSAERTGGSVSTLTIQRTQQEDSAVYLCASSPMIPGQNEQFFGPGTRLTVL.

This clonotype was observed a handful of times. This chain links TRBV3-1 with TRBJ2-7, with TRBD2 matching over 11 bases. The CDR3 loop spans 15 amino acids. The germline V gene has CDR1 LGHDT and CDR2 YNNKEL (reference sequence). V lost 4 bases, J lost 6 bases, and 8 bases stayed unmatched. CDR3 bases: TGTGCCAGCAGCCTAACTAGCGGGGGACTGAGCGAGCAGTACTTC. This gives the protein CASSLTSGGLSEQYF.

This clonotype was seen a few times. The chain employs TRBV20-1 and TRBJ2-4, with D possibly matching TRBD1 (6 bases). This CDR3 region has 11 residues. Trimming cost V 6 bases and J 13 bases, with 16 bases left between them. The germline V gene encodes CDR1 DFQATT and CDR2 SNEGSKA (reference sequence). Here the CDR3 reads CSAILGTRQYF. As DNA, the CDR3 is TGCAGTGCAATCCTAGGGACAAGACAGTACTTC.

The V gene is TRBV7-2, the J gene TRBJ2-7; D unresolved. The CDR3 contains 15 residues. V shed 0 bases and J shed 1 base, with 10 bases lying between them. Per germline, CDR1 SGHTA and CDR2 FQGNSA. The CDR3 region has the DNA TGTGCCAGCAGCTTAGCGTGGGCGGATTCCTACGAGCAGTACTTC. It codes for CASSLAWADSYEQYF. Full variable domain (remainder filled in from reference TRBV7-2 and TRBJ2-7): GAGVSQSPSNKVTEKGKDVELRCDPISGHTALYWYRQSLGQGLEFLIYFQGNSAPDKSGLPSDRFSAERTGGSVSTLTIQRTQQEDSAVYLCASSLAWADSYEQYFGPGTRLTVT.

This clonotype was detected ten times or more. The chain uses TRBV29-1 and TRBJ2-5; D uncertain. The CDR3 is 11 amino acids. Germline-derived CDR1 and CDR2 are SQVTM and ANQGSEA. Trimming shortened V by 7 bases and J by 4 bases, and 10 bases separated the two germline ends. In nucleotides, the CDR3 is TGCAGCGGCCTCGAATTAGAGACCCAGTACTTC. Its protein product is CSGLELETQYF.

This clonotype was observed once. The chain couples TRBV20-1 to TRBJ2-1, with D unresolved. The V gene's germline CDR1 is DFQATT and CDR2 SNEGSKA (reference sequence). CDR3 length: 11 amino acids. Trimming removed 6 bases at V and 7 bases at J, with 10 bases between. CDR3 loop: CSARALNEQFF. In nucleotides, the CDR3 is TGCAGTGCCCGGGCGTTGAATGAGCAGTTCTTC.

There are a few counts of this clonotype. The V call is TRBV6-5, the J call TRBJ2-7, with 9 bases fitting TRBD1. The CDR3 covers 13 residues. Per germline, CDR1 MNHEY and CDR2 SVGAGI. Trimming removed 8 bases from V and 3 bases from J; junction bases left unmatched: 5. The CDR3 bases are TGTGCCAGCTGTGGGACAGGGTGCTACGAGCAGTACTTC. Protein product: CASCGTGCYEQYF.

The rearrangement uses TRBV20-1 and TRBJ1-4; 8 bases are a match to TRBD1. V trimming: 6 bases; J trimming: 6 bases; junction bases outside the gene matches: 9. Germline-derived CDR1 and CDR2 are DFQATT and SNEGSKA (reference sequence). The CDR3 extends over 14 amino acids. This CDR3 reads CSAGQAPGDEKLFF. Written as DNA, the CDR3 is TGCAGTGCGGGACAGGCTCCGGGGGATGAAAAACTGTTTTTT.

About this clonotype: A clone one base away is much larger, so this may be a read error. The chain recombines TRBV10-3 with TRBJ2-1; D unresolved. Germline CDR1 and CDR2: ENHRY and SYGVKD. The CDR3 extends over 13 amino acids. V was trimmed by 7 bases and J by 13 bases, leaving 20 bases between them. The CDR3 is CAIMNPGEETQFF. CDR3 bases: TGTGCCATCATGAATCCGGGCGAAGAGACCCAGTTCTTC.

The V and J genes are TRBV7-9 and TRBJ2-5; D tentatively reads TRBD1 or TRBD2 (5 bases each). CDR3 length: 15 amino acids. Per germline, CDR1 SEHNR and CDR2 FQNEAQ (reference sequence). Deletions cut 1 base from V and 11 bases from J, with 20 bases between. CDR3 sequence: CASSLVVGRGYEQYF. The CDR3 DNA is TGTGCCAGCAGCTTAGTGGTGGGACGGGGCTATGAGCAGTACTTC.

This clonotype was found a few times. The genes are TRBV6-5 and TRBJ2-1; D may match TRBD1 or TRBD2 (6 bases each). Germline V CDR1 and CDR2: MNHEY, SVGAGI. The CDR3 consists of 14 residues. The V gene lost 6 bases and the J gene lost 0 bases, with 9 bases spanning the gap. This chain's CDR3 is CASRKGGSYNEQFF. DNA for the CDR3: TGTGCCAGCAGGAAGGGGGGCTCCTACAATGAGCAGTTCTTC.

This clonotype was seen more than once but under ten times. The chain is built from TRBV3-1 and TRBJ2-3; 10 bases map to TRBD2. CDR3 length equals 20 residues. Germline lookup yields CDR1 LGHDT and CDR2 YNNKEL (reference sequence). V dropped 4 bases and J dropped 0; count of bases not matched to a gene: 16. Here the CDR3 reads CASSPSGSGLADVSTDTQYF. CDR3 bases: TGTGCCAGCAGCCCCTCCGGAAGCGGACTAGCGGATGTTAGCACAGATACGCAGTATTTT.

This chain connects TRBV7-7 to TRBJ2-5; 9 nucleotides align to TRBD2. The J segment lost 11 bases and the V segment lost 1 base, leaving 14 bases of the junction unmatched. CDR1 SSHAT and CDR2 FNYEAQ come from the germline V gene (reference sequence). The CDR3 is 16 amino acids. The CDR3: CASSLDRREGRNEQYF. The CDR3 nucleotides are TGTGCCAGCAGCTTAGATCGGCGGGAGGGCCGAAATGAGCAGTACTTC.

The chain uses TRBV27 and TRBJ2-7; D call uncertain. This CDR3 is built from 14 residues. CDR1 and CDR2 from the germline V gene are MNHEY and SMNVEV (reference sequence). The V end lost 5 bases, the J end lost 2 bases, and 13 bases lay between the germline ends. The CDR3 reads CASSPHTETYEQYF. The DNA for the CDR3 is TGTGCCAGCAGTCCGCACACTGAAACCTACGAGCAGTACTTC.

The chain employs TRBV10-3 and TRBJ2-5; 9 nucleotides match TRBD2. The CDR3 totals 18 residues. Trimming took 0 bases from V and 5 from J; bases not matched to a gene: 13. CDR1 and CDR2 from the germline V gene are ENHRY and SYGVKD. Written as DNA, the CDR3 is TGTGCCATCAGTGAGTCGTTGACTAGCGGAAGGATGTTGGAGACCCAGTACTTC. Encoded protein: CAISESLTSGRMLETQYF.

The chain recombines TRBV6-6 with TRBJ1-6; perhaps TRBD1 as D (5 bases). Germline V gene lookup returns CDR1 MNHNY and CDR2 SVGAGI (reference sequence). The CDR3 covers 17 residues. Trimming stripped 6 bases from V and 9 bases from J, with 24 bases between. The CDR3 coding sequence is TGTGCCAGCAGAGGGACTGGGGGGGACTTTTCTGGTTCACCCCTCCACTTT. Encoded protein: CASRGTGGDFSGSPLHF.

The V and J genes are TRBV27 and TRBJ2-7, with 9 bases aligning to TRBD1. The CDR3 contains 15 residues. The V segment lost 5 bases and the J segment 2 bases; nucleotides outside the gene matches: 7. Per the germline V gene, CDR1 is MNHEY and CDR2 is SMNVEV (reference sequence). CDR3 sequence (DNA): TGTGCCAGCAGTAAGGGACAGGGAAGTCCCTACGAGCAGTACTTC. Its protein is CASSKGQGSPYEQYF.

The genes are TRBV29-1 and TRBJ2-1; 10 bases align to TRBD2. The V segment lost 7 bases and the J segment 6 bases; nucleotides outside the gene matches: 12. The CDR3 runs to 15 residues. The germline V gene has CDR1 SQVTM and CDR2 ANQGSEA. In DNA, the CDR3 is TGCAGCGCTCCGGAACTAGCGGGATCTGTCAATGAGCAGTTCTTC. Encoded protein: CSAPELAGSVNEQFF.

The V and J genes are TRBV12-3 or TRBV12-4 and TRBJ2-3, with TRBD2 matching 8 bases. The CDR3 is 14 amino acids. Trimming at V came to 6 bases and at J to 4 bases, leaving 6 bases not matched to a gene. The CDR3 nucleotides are TGTGCCAGCAGACCGGAAGCGGGAGCAGATACGCAGTATTTT. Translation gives CASRPEAGADTQYF.

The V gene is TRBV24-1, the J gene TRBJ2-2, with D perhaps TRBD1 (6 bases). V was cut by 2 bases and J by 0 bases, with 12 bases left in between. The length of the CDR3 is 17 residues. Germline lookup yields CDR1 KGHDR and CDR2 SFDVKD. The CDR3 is CATSDWTQGTNTGELFF. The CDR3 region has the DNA TGTGCCACCAGTGATTGGACACAGGGAACGAACACCGGGGAGCTGTTTTTT.

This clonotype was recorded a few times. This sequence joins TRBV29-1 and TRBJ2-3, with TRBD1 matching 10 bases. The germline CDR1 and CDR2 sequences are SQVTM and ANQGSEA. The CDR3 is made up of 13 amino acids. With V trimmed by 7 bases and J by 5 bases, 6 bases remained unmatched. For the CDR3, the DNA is TGCAGCGCAAAGGACAGGGGGGGAGATACGCAGTATTTT. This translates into CSAKDRGGDTQYF.

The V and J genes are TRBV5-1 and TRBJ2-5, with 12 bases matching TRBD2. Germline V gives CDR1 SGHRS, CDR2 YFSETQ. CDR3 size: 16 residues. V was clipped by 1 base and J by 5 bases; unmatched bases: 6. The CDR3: CASSLPSGRAGETQYF. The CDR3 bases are TGCGCCAGCAGCTTGCCTAGCGGGAGGGCCGGGGAGACCCAGTACTTC.

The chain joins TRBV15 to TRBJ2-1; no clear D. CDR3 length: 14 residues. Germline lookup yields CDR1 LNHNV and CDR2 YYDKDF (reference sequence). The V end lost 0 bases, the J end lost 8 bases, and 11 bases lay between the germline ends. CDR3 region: CATSRDSSKHEQFF. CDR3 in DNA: TGTGCCACCAGCAGAGATAGCTCTAAACATGAGCAGTTCTTC.

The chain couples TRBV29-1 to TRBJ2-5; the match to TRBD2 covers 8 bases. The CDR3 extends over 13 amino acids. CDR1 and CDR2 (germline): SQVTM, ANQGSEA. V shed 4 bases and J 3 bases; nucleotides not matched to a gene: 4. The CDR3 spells CSVAGGLEETQYF. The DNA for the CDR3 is TGCAGCGTTGCCGGGGGACTAGAAGAGACCCAGTACTTC.

In nucleotides, the CDR3 is TGTGCCAGCAGCTTAAGAGTGGCTGGCGAGACCCAGTACTTC. This sequence encodes CASSLRVAGETQYF. The J gene is TRBJ2-4, the V gene TRBV7-9; D not resolved. Judging by the DNA end, TRBJ2-5 fits better; the J call may be wrong. Germline CDR1 and CDR2: SEHNR and FQNEAQ (reference sequence). The CDR3 extends over 14 amino acids.

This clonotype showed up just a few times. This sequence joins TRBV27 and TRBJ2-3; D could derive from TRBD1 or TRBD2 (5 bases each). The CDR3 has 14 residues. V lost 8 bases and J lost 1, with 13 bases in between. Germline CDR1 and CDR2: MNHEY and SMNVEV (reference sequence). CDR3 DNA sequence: TGTGCCAGCCTCGGGGCCAGGGGCACAGATACGCAGTATTTT. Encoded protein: CASLGARGTDTQYF.

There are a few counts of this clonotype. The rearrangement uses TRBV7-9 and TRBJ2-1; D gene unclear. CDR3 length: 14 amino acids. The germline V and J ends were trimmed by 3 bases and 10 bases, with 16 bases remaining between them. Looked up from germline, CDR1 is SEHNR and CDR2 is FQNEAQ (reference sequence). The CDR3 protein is CASSFGTTIQEQFF. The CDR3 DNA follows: TGTGCCAGCAGCTTCGGTACTACCATTCAGGAGCAGTTCTTC.

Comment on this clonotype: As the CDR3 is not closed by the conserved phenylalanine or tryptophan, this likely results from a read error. This CDR3 reads CASSLVVRRETQYL. CDR3 nucleotides: TGTGCCAGCAGTTTAGTAGTCCGCCGGGAGACCCAGTACTTA. The V and J genes are TRBV12-3 or TRBV12-4 and TRBJ2-5; D remains ambiguous. This CDR3 comprises 14 residues. With 1 base removed from V and 5 bases from J, the gap between germline ends came to 11 bases.

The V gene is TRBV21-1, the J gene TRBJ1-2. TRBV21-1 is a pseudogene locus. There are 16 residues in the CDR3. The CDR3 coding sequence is TGTGCCAGCAGCAAAGCCTTGGGGAAGGAGGACTATGGCTACACCTTC. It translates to CASSKALGKEDYGYTF.

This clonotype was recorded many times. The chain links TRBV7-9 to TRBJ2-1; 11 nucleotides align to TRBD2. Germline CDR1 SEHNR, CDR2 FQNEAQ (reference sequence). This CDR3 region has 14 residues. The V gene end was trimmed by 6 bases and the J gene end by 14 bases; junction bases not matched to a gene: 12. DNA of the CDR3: TGTGCCAGCAGACCTCCCGGGACTAGCGGATGCGAGTTCTTC. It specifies CASRPPGTSGCEFF.

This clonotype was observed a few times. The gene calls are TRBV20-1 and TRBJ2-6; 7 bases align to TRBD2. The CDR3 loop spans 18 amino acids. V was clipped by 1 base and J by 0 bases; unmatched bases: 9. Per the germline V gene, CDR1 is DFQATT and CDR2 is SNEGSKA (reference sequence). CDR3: CSARGPFGGDSGANVLTF. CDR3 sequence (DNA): TGCAGTGCTAGAGGGCCTTTTGGGGGGGACTCTGGGGCCAACGTCCTGACTTTC.

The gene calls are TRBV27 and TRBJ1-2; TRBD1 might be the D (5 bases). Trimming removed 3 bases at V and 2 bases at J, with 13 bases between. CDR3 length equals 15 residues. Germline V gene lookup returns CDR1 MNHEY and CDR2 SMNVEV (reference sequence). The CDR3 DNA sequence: TGTGCCAGCAGTTTCACAGGACTCCCGAACTATGGCTACACCTTC. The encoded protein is CASSFTGLPNYGYTF.